This T cell receptor (beta chain) was captured by sequencing in a study of molecular identifiers for immune sequencing clone quantification. Study overall: Five portions were made in replicates from RNA of about 21,000 or 97,000 naive CD8 cells, and four underwent sequencing.

TCRdb called the PCR reads again in MiXCR, with one record for every CDR3 protein. Of about 640,000 distinct CDR3 sequences in the sample, approximately 20% were seen once. Naive CD8 sequencing libraries were generated from around 18,000 to 910,000 sorted cells, with 10%, 30% or 50% RNA as input. This clonotype came up many times. With 3 bases removed from V and 2 bases from J, the gap between germline ends came to 11 bases. Germline-derived CDR1 and CDR2 are SQVTM and ANQGSEA. This CDR3 is 14 amino acids long. Sequencing input: naive CD8+ T cells from blood, with Jurkat cell RNA spiked in. Specified subset: FACS-sorted CD8+CD4-CCR7+CD45RA+ naive T cells. The chain uses TRBV29-1 and TRBJ2-1; D may match TRBD1 or TRBD2 (5 bases each). The TCR sequence derives from a human donor in good health. Some libraries in this study had Jurkat cell RNA spiked in. DNA of the CDR3: TGCAGCGTTGACGGGGCAGATACCTACAATGAGCAGTTCTTC. Translating gives CSVDGADTYNEQFF.